The 25 T cell receptor beta chains below come from one sample, sequenced in a study of blood T cell repertoires in COVID-19. Libraries were prepared by immunoSEQ multiplex PCR; TCRdb keeps only in-frame clonotypes and omits some of them. The sample consists of more than 85,000 clones, 87% of them appearing once. The specimen was peripheral blood. The receptors originated from a human donor in a cohort sampled during active COVID-19.

This chain connects TRBV10-3 to TRBJ2-2; the match to TRBD2 covers 9 bases. CDR1 is ENHRY, CDR2 SYGVKD, per germline. V was clipped by 7 bases and J by 5 bases; unmatched bases: 5. The CDR3 is 14 amino acids. The chain's CDR3 is CAITPAGGTGELFF. The CDR3 DNA follows: TGTGCCATCACCCCAGCGGGGGGTACCGGGGAGCTGTTTTTT.

This clone is a singleton in its sample. J is TRBJ1-5 and V is TRBV2; 8 positions agree with TRBD1. Germline V gene sequence: CDR1 SNHLY, CDR2 FYNNEI. Unmatched junction bases numbered 8, after V lost 7 bases and J lost 3 bases. This CDR3 contains 15 residues. This CDR3 reads CASTMDRVPNQPQHF. The CDR3 DNA sequence: TGTGCCAGCACCATGGACAGGGTCCCCAATCAGCCCCAGCATTTT.

V and J are TRBV29-1 and TRBJ1-2; D gene ambiguous. Trimming removed 2 bases from V and 4 bases from J, with 17 bases in between. The CDR3 is 15 amino acids. Per germline, CDR1 SQVTM and CDR2 ANQGSEA. CDR3 loop: CSVELRLPAGYGYTF. DNA for the CDR3: TGCAGCGTTGAACTTAGACTTCCCGCGGGCTATGGCTACACCTTC.

The chain combines TRBV3-1 (or the pseudogene TRBV3-2) with TRBJ2-3, with D perhaps matching TRBD1 (6 bases). V was trimmed by 2 bases and J by 1 base, leaving 7 bases between them. Germline-derived CDR1 and CDR2 are LGHDT and YNNKEL (reference sequence). There are 14 residues in the CDR3. The CDR3 region is CASSQRTGTDTQYF. In nucleotides, the CDR3 is TGTGCCAGCAGCCAAAGGACAGGCACAGATACGCAGTATTTT.

The chain uses TRBV7-2 and TRBJ1-1; TRBD1 might be the D (5 bases). Germline V gene sequence: CDR1 SGHTA, CDR2 FQGNSA. Between the trimmed V and J ends, which lost 2 bases and 4 bases, there was a span of 11 bases. The CDR3 spans 14 residues. The DNA of the CDR3 is TGTGCCAGCAGCTTAACCTCCGGGGGCACTGAAGCTTTCTTT. Its translation is CASSLTSGGTEAFF.

The chain has TRBV4-2 and TRBJ2-1; 7 positions agree with TRBD2. Germline values: CDR1 LGHNA, CDR2 YNFKEQ. V was pared by 1 base and J by 2 bases, with 5 bases of the junction left unmatched. The CDR3 is 16 amino acids. For the CDR3, the DNA is TGTGCCAGCAGCCAAGGGATGGCGGGGGCCTACAATGAGCAGTTCTTC. As protein: CASSQGMAGAYNEQFF.

The chain joins TRBV4-2 to TRBJ2-1; 10 nucleotides match TRBD2. This CDR3 spans 15 amino acids. Losses at the gene ends were 1 base for V and 6 bases for J; bases not matched to a gene: 3. CDR1 is LGHNA and CDR2 is YNFKEQ in the germline V gene. DNA of the CDR3: TGTGCCAGCAGCCAAGGACTAGCGGGCGGCAATGAGCAGTTCTTC. It is translated as CASSQGLAGGNEQFF.

The chain recombines TRBV7-6 with TRBJ2-5; 7 bases fit TRBD1. V shed 4 bases, J shed 6 bases, and the junction held 5 bases outside the gene matches. The CDR3 consists of 13 residues. Germline values: CDR1 SGHVS, CDR2 FNYEAQ. The chain's CDR3 is CASSSDRLKTQYF. As DNA, the CDR3 is TGTGCCAGCAGCTCGGACAGGCTGAAGACCCAGTACTTC.

The rearrangement links TRBV2 to TRBJ2-2; 12 positions match TRBD1. Germline assignment: CDR1 SNHLY and CDR2 FYNNEI. The CDR3 is 15 amino acids. Trimming removed 11 bases from V and 7 bases from J; junction bases left unmatched: 11. In DNA, the CDR3 is TGTGCCGGAACTTGGGACAGGGGGCGTGGCGGGGAGCTGTTTTTT. Translation gives CAGTWDRGRGGELFF. The full variable domain, in which reference TRBV2 and TRBJ2-2 provide the parts outside the CDR3, is EPEVTQTPSHQVTQMGQEVILRCVPISNHLYFYWYRQILGQKVEFLVSFYNNEISEKSEIFDDQFSVERPDGSNFTLKIRSTKLEDSAMYFCAGTWDRGRGGELFFGEGSRLTVL.

The chain is built from TRBV2 and TRBJ1-5; 7 bases line up with TRBD1. In germline, CDR1 is SNHLY, CDR2 FYNNEI. The junction had 8 bases not matched to a gene; V was cut back by 7 bases and J by 2 bases. There are 15 residues in the CDR3. The chain's CDR3 is CASKTGMSGNQPQHF. CDR3 coding DNA: TGTGCCAGCAAGACAGGGATGTCGGGCAATCAGCCCCAGCATTTT.

The chain carries TRBV18 and TRBJ1-1, with D perhaps TRBD1 (5 bases). Per the germline V gene, CDR1 is KGHSH and CDR2 is LQKENI. V was trimmed by 6 bases and J by 6 bases, leaving 14 bases between them. This CDR3 is 13 amino acids long. The CDR3 DNA sequence: TGTGCCAGCTCCCAGGGTCCGGACGCTGAAGCTTTCTTT. Its translation: CASSQGPDAEAFF.

V usage is TRBV6-5 and J usage is TRBJ1-1; D uncertain. The CDR3 consists of 15 residues. Between the trimmed V and J ends, which lost 0 bases and 2 bases, there was a span of 10 bases. Germline CDR1 is MNHEY and CDR2 is SVGAGI. Written as DNA, the CDR3 is TGTGCCAGCAGTTACTCCGGGGTTGTCAACACTGAAGCTTTCTTT. Amino acid sequence: CASSYSGVVNTEAFF.

This clone was counted between two and nine times. The chain carries TRBV5-8 and TRBJ1-1; D not resolved. The ends were cut back, 2 bases at V and 1 base at J, with 9 bases in the middle. Per germline, CDR1 SGHTS and CDR2 YDEGEE. This CDR3 spans 14 amino acids. The CDR3 spells CASSLGAGNTEAFF. For the CDR3, the DNA is TGTGCCAGCAGCTTAGGCGCAGGGAACACTGAAGCTTTCTTT.

V usage is TRBV4-1 and J usage is TRBJ1-5; maybe TRBD1 (6 bases). Trimming left V 1 base short and J 4 bases short, with 17 bases between. The CDR3 is 17 residues long. The germline CDR1 and CDR2 sequences are MGHRA and YSYEKL. The CDR3 DNA follows: TGCGCCAGCAGCCAAGGTAGACAGGCCCGGCGGAATCAGCCCCAGCATTTT. Its protein product is CASSQGRQARRNQPQHF.

The chain employs TRBV25-1 and TRBJ1-6; D is unclear. This CDR3 contains 14 residues. The V gene lost 1 base and the J gene lost 8 bases, with 9 bases spanning the gap. CDR1 MGHDK and CDR2 SYGVNS come from the germline V gene. The CDR3 is CASSESNRDSPLHF. The CDR3 coding sequence is TGTGCCAGCAGTGAATCCAACAGAGATTCACCCCTCCACTTT.

This clone was counted ten times or more. V gene TRBV21-1 combines with J gene TRBJ1-3. TRBV21-1 is a pseudogene. There are 15 residues in the CDR3. Here the CDR3 DNA reads TGTGCCACGCCCGATGGAGGGGACTCTGGAAACACCATATATTTT. Translating it yields CATPDGGDSGNTIYF.

The CDR3 loop reads CSVEGQDYEQYF. The CDR3 DNA is TGCAGCGTTGAAGGACAGGACTACGAGCAGTACTTC. The V call is TRBV29-1, the J call TRBJ2-7, with a weak D call TRBD1 (6 bases). CDR3 length: 12 residues. V was shortened by 1 base and J by 3 bases, with 7 bases between the two germline ends. Germline V gene data show CDR1 as SQVTM and CDR2 as ANQGSEA.

This clone appeared a single time. The chain employs TRBV18 and TRBJ1-1; the D is unclear. Germline values: CDR1 KGHSH, CDR2 LQKENI. The CDR3 has 14 amino acids. With 6 bases removed from V and 9 bases from J, the gap between germline ends came to 20 bases. The CDR3 is CASSTAVGRGKAFF. The DNA for the CDR3 is TGTGCCAGCTCTACGGCAGTCGGCCGAGGGAAAGCTTTCTTT.

In regard to this clone: Within the sample, other DNA sequences also encode this same CDR3. The chain uses TRBV12-3 or TRBV12-4 and TRBJ1-2; D perhaps matches TRBD1 (6 bases). V gave up 3 bases and J gave up 4 bases, with 9 bases separating them. The CDR3 length is 13 residues. The CDR3 protein is CASSLQDSYGYTF. CDR3 coding DNA: TGTGCCAGCAGTTTGCAGGACAGCTATGGCTACACCTTC.

This sequence joins TRBV7-2 and TRBJ2-7; D unclear. Per germline, CDR1 SGHTA and CDR2 FQGNSA. Trimming removed 7 bases from V and 1 base from J, with 11 bases in between. The CDR3 totals 13 residues. The CDR3 region is CASTSRFSYEQYF. The DNA for the CDR3 is TGTGCCAGCACTTCTCGGTTTTCCTACGAGCAGTACTTC.

The chain uses TRBV5-8 and TRBJ2-2; 9 bases match TRBD1. Germline loops: CDR1 SGHTS, CDR2 YDEGEE. After removal of 2 bases from V and 1 base from J, the junction contained 3 bases not matched to a gene. There are 16 residues in the CDR3. The CDR3 nucleotides are TGTGCCAGCAGCTTCCCGGGACAGGGGAACACCGGGGAGCTGTTTTTT. It yields the protein CASSFPGQGNTGELFF.

This clone was picked up a small number of times. V gene TRBV7-9 combines with J gene TRBJ2-7; TRBD1 matches at 7 bases. Trimming at V came to 0 bases and at J to 3 bases, leaving 5 bases not matched to a gene. This CDR3 is 15 amino acids long. CDR1 SEHNR and CDR2 FQNEAQ come from the germline V gene (reference sequence). CDR3 sequence reads: CASSLAKAGGYEQYF. The CDR3 bases are TGTGCCAGCAGCTTAGCGAAGGCAGGGGGCTACGAGCAGTACTTC.

This clone occurred a few times. The CDR3 DNA sequence: TGTGCCAGCAGTGCCTCGGGGGTTGGCGGGGAGCTGTTTTTT. This encodes CASSASGVGGELFF. V is TRBV2 and J is TRBJ2-2; D perhaps matches TRBD2 (6 bases). V was clipped by 4 bases and J by 7 bases, with 13 bases between them. Germline V gene lookup returns CDR1 SNHLY and CDR2 FYNNEI. CDR3 length: 14 amino acids.

The gene calls are TRBV7-8 and TRBJ2-5, with D possibly TRBD1 on 6 matching bases. V lost 4 bases to trimming and J lost 2 bases, with 8 bases between them. Germline V gene lookup returns CDR1 SGHVS and CDR2 FQNEAQ. This CDR3 comprises 13 residues. As DNA, the CDR3 is TGTGCCAGCAGCTACACAGGGCAAGAGACCCAGTACTTC. The encoded protein is CASSYTGQETQYF.

J is TRBJ1-3 and V is TRBV9; no reliable D call. V was shortened by 0 bases and J by 0 bases, with 13 bases between the two germline ends. Germline V gene data show CDR1 as SGDLS and CDR2 as YYNGEE. The CDR3 covers 17 residues. For the CDR3, the DNA is TGTGCCAGCAGCGTAGCTACAGAGTCCTACTCTGGAAACACCATATATTTT. Translating it yields CASSVATESYSGNTIYF.